A single sample gave rise to the 32 T cell receptor beta chains below, sequenced in a study of T cells after yellow fever vaccination. Via MiXCR, TCRdb re-called the 5' RACE reads, giving one row per CDR3 protein. The table includes a few hundred thousand distinct CDR3 sequences, around 10% detected once. This specimen was CD4+ T cells sorted from PBMCs, taken 5 days after the yellow fever booster vaccination. The origin of the receptors is a man between 18 and 35 years old who received the YFV17D yellow fever vaccine.

The V and J genes are TRBV6-2 or TRBV6-3 and TRBJ2-3; 7 positions match TRBD2. Germline V CDR1 and CDR2: MNHEY, SVGEGT. The CDR3 has 13 amino acids. Trimming at V came to 8 bases and at J to 3 bases, leaving 5 bases not matched to a gene. The DNA of the CDR3 is TGTGCCAGCGGGCGTAGCGGGACAGATACGCAGTATTTT. As protein: CASGRSGTDTQYF.

J is TRBJ1-3 and V is TRBV5-5; 9 nucleotides line up with TRBD1. J gave up 4 bases and V 2 bases, and 13 bases lay outside the gene matches. Germline V gene data show CDR1 as SGHKS and CDR2 as YYEKEE (reference sequence). CDR3 length: 18 amino acids. The CDR3 sequence is CASSFRGQGPFSGNTIYF. Here the CDR3 DNA reads TGTGCCAGCAGCTTTCGAGGACAGGGGCCTTTCTCCGGAAACACCATATATTTT.

The CDR3 region is CAWSPRRGGSDQPQHF. CDR3 nucleotides: TGTGCCTGGAGTCCCCGGAGAGGAGGGTCGGATCAGCCCCAGCATTTT. The V call is TRBV30, the J call TRBJ1-5; D not certain. The germline CDR1 and CDR2 sequences are GTSNPN and SVGIG (reference sequence). V lost 2 bases, J lost 5 bases, and 19 bases lay in between. The CDR3 has 16 residues. The complete variable domain, with remaining parts taken from reference TRBV30 and TRBJ1-5, reads SQTIHQWPATLVQPVGSPLSLECTVEGTSNPNLYWYRQAAGRGLQLLFYSVGIGQISSEVPQNLSASRPQDRQFILSSKKLLLSDSGFYLCAWSPRRGGSDQPQHFGDGTRLSIL.

The chain joins TRBV18 to TRBJ1-6; D is perhaps TRBD1 (5 bases). V was clipped by 4 bases and J by 8 bases, with 18 bases between them. This CDR3 has 16 residues. Per germline, CDR1 KGHSH and CDR2 LQKENI. Written as DNA, the CDR3 is TGTGCCAGCTCACTGGGACCCCTAGGTGTCTATTCACCCCTCCACTTT. As protein: CASSLGPLGVYSPLHF.

This clonotype has a count of ten or more. The J gene is TRBJ1-1, the V gene TRBV5-1, with D hard to call. CDR1 SGHRS and CDR2 YFSETQ come from the germline V gene. The CDR3 totals 13 residues. V shed 7 bases and J shed 2 bases, with 12 bases lying between them. CDR3 nucleotide sequence: TGCGCCAGCTCCCTCCAGACAAACACTGAAGCTTTCTTT. This translates into CASSLQTNTEAFF.

The J gene is TRBJ1-6, the V gene TRBV5-1, with D possibly matching TRBD1 (5 bases). The CDR3 sequence is 14 residues long. Looked up from germline, CDR1 is SGHRS and CDR2 is YFSETQ. V gave up 5 bases and J gave up 10 bases, with 16 bases separating them. The CDR3 loop is CASRTRAPESPLHF. The CDR3 DNA sequence: TGCGCCAGCAGGACCAGGGCCCCCGAATCACCCCTCCACTTT.

CDR3 loop: CASSLGEEAFF. The CDR3 DNA reads TGCGCCAGCAGCTTGGGGGAGGAAGCTTTCTTT. This chain uses TRBV5-1 with TRBJ1-1; D uncertain. Germline V gene data show CDR1 as SGHRS and CDR2 as YFSETQ. Trimming removed 0 bases at V and 8 bases at J, with 5 bases between. The CDR3 is 11 amino acids.

In this sample, this clonotype turned up a few times. J is TRBJ2-3 and V is TRBV2, with 14 bases that match TRBD2. Trimming at V came to 7 bases and at J to 6 bases, leaving 12 bases not matched to a gene. The V gene's germline CDR1 is SNHLY and CDR2 FYNNEI. This CDR3 is 17 amino acids long. The CDR3 nucleotides are TGTGCCAGCAAGCGAGGCTCGGGACTAGCGGGGGTGGATACGCAGTATTTT. Translated, it gives CASKRGSGLAGVDTQYF.

This CDR3 is CASKTGGGYGYTF. The CDR3, as DNA: TGTGCCAGCAAGACAGGGGGCGGCTATGGCTACACCTTC. The chain couples TRBV6-2 or TRBV6-3 to TRBJ1-2; 10 bases agree with TRBD1. This CDR3 region has 13 residues. Trimming cost V 7 bases and J 4 bases; bases outside gene matches: 3. Germline CDR1 is MNHEY and CDR2 is SVGEGT.

Only a few counts were recorded for this clonotype. The chain couples TRBV18 to TRBJ2-7; TRBD2 agrees at 8 bases. Germline CDR1 and CDR2: KGHSH and LQKENI. V shed 5 bases and J 5 bases; nucleotides not matched to a gene: 5. The CDR3 totals 13 residues. DNA for the CDR3: TGTGCCAGCTCAACTTCAGCGGGAGACGAGCAGTACTTC. Translated: CASSTSAGDEQYF.

The genes are TRBV3-1 and TRBJ1-1; a weak D match, TRBD1 (6 bases). The CDR3 totals 16 residues. Deletions cut 3 bases from V and 4 bases from J, with 18 bases between. Per germline, CDR1 LGHDT and CDR2 YNNKEL (reference sequence). The CDR3 DNA reads as TGTGCCAGCAGCCACCTTACTACAGGGCTTTCCACTGAAGCTTTCTTT. Its translation is CASSHLTTGLSTEAFF.

This clonotype was detected a few times. V usage is TRBV15 and J usage is TRBJ1-4; D uncertain. The CDR3 spans 16 residues. Germline values: CDR1 LNHNV, CDR2 YYDKDF (reference sequence). V lost 3 bases, J lost 4 bases, and 15 bases lay in between. The CDR3 sequence: CATSRSAGSFNEKLFF. The CDR3 DNA reads as TGTGCCACCAGCAGGTCCGCCGGGTCCTTTAATGAAAAACTGTTTTTT.

Only a few counts were recorded for this clonotype. The chain links TRBV18 to TRBJ1-1, with TRBD1 as a possible D gene (5 bases). CDR3 length equals 15 residues. V shed 3 bases and J shed 0 bases, with 11 bases lying between them. Germline CDR1 is KGHSH and CDR2 is LQKENI. CDR3: CASSPGRGLNTEAFF. CDR3 in DNA: TGTGCCAGCTCACCGGGGCGGGGCCTGAACACTGAAGCTTTCTTT.

This clonotype occurred many times. CDR3 nucleotides: TGCGCCAGCAGCTTGGACACCTATGGCTACACCTTC. It encodes CASSLDTYGYTF. The chain carries TRBV5-1 and TRBJ1-2; D ambiguous. The CDR3 loop spans 12 amino acids. Germline V gives CDR1 SGHRS, CDR2 YFSETQ. V was clipped by 0 bases and J by 4 bases, with 4 bases between them.

The chain carries TRBV4-2 and TRBJ2-1; TRBD2 matches at 9 bases. CDR3 size: 16 residues. V lost 4 bases, J lost 2 bases, and 6 bases stayed unmatched. The germline V gene encodes CDR1 LGHNA and CDR2 YNFKEQ. The CDR3 reads CASSRAGGETYNEQFF. In DNA, the CDR3 is TGTGCCAGCAGCCGTGCGGGGGGGGAAACCTACAATGAGCAGTTCTTC.

The rearrangement joins TRBV2 to TRBJ2-3; D ambiguous. The germline CDR1 and CDR2 sequences are SNHLY and FYNNEI. This CDR3 comprises 14 residues. Between the trimmed V and J ends, which lost 5 bases and 0 bases, there was a span of 9 bases. Here the CDR3 DNA reads TGTGCCAGCAGTCAACGATCTAGCACAGATACGCAGTATTTT. This translates into CASSQRSSTDTQYF.

V gene TRBV10-2 combines with J gene TRBJ1-1, with 7 positions matching TRBD1. Germline V gene sequence: CDR1 WSHSY, CDR2 SAAADI. This CDR3 region has 15 residues. Germline trimming cut 4 bases from V and 1 base from J; bases unmatched to any gene: 6. The CDR3 nucleotides read TGCGCCAGCAGTGGGACAGGCCGGCGGAACACTGAAGCTTTCTTT. Its protein is CASSGTGRRNTEAFF.

The chain joins TRBV2 to TRBJ1-2; D gene uncertain. Between the trimmed V and J ends, which lost 1 base and 5 bases, there was a span of 11 bases. Looked up from germline, CDR1 is SNHLY and CDR2 is FYNNEI. CDR3 size: 14 residues. The CDR3 here is CASSEETRIYGYTF. In nucleotides, the CDR3 is TGTGCCAGCAGTGAAGAGACCAGAATATATGGCTACACCTTC.

The sample holds a few counts of this clonotype. The chain has TRBV7-2 and TRBJ2-7; no firm D call. The germline gives CDR1 SGHTA, CDR2 FQGNSA. V lost 5 bases, J lost 6 bases, and 11 bases lay in between. This CDR3 is built from 12 residues. Written as DNA, the CDR3 is TGTGCCAGCAGCCCGGACGTGGGCGAGCAGTACGTC. This gives the protein CASSPDVGEQYV.

The chain recombines TRBV20-1 with TRBJ1-2, with D possibly matching TRBD1 (6 bases). From germline, CDR1 is DFQATT and CDR2 SNEGSKA (reference sequence). V was clipped by 3 bases and J by 9 bases, with 8 bases between them. This CDR3 region has 10 residues. CDR3 residues: CSARDRRYTF. The DNA for the CDR3 is TGCAGTGCTAGGGACAGACGCTACACCTTC.

The count of this clonotype is one. This chain joins TRBV6-2 or TRBV6-3 and TRBJ2-5; the D gene is possibly TRBD1 (6 bases). The CDR3 length is 14 residues. Trimming removed 0 bases from V and 1 base from J, with 6 bases in between. The germline V gene encodes CDR1 MNHEY and CDR2 SVGEGT. The CDR3 DNA sequence: TGTGCCAGCAGTTACTCGGACAGCCAAGAGACCCAGTACTTC. Its protein is CASSYSDSQETQYF.

The chain couples TRBV20-1 to TRBJ2-7; D unresolved. This CDR3 is built from 12 residues. Germline CDR1 reads DFQATT; CDR2 reads SNEGSKA (reference sequence). Between the trimmed V and J ends, which lost 3 bases and 2 bases, there was a span of 8 bases. CDR3 in amino acids: CSASPDPYEQYF. In DNA, the CDR3 is TGCAGTGCTAGTCCTGACCCCTACGAGCAGTACTTC.

The gene calls are TRBV6-6 and TRBJ1-3; possible D gene TRBD1, 6 bases. Germline CDR1 MNHNY, CDR2 SVGAGI (reference sequence). This CDR3 has 16 residues. V was shortened by 7 bases and J by 0 bases, with 16 bases between the two germline ends. In DNA, the CDR3 is TGTGCCAGCACCGACCCAACAGGGTTCTCTGGAAACACCATATATTTT. It encodes CASTDPTGFSGNTIYF.

In this sample, this clonotype is medium-sized. This sequence joins TRBV10-3 and TRBJ2-7; D is perhaps TRBD1 or TRBD2 (5 bases each). V lost 3 bases and J lost 6, with 15 bases in between. CDR3 length equals 14 residues. Germline V gene lookup returns CDR1 ENHRY and CDR2 SYGVKD. In DNA form, the CDR3 reads TGTGCCATCAGTGACACTAAGGGACGGATCGAGCAGTACTTC. Its protein is CAISDTKGRIEQYF.

This clonotype was counted a few times. The V call is TRBV19, the J call TRBJ1-1; TRBD1 might be the D (6 bases). V lost 3 bases, J lost 7 bases, and 15 bases lay in between. The CDR3 runs 14 residues. Germline assignment: CDR1 LNHDA and CDR2 SQIVND (reference sequence). The DNA for the CDR3 is TGTGCCAGTAGTATTTTGGACAGCACAAATGAAGCTTTCTTT. Protein product: CASSILDSTNEAFF.

CDR3 sequence: CASSLGRYEQYV. The CDR3 nucleotides read TGTGCCAGCAGTTTAGGACGGTACGAGCAGTACGTC. The chain couples TRBV28 to TRBJ2-7, with D hard to call. Germline CDR1 reads MDHEN; CDR2 reads SYDVKM. The ends were cut back, 2 bases at V and 4 bases at J, with 6 bases in the middle. The CDR3 runs 12 residues.

This clonotype has only a few counts. For the CDR3, the DNA is TGCAGCGTCACGGTGGGACAGGGAGGCACAGATACGCAGTATTTT. It translates to CSVTVGQGGTDTQYF. The V and J genes are TRBV29-1 and TRBJ2-3; 9 positions agree with TRBD1. V lost 6 bases, J lost 1 base, and 8 bases stayed unmatched. The CDR3 contains 15 residues. Per the germline V gene, CDR1 is SQVTM and CDR2 is ANQGSEA.

This clonotype was observed a few times. The chain uses TRBV4-1 and TRBJ2-6; D possibly uses TRBD1 or TRBD2 (5 bases each). The V and J ends lost 5 bases and 6 bases respectively, with 17 bases between them. This CDR3 contains 16 residues. CDR1 is MGHRA and CDR2 is YSYEKL in the germline V gene. The CDR3 spells CASSDAPRESANVLTF. The CDR3 nucleotides read TGCGCCAGCAGCGACGCCCCCAGGGAGTCGGCCAACGTCCTGACTTTC.

This chain joins TRBV10-3 and TRBJ2-5, with 7 bases matching TRBD1. The CDR3 extends over 15 amino acids. Germline loops: CDR1 ENHRY, CDR2 SYGVKD. V shed 4 bases, J shed 3 bases, and the junction held 8 bases outside the gene matches. CDR3: CAISGTGDSKETQYF. The CDR3 bases are TGTGCCATCAGTGGGACAGGTGATTCAAAAGAGACCCAGTACTTC.

This clonotype appeared a few times. J is TRBJ1-3 and V is TRBV12-3 or TRBV12-4; TRBD1 aligns across 7 bases. V gave up 5 bases and J gave up 10 bases; unmatched junction bases: 5. The CDR3 spans 12 residues. CDR3 nucleotides: TGTGCCAGCAGTCCCCGGACAGGAACCATATATTTT. It translates to CASSPRTGTIYF.

J is TRBJ1-2 and V is TRBV28, with D maybe TRBD1 (5 bases). The CDR3 is made up of 16 amino acids. V gave up 1 base and J gave up 7 bases, with 19 bases separating them. Per germline, CDR1 MDHEN and CDR2 SYDVKM. CDR3 in DNA: TGTGCCAGCAGTTTATCCGAGTCCGGGGGGGGAAGTGGCTACACCTTC. The encoded protein is CASSLSESGGGSGYTF.

The chain uses TRBV12-3 or TRBV12-4 and TRBJ2-3; a weak D match, TRBD2 (6 bases). V lost 6 bases and J lost 3, with 13 bases in between. The CDR3 contains 14 residues. CDR3: CASRDGGVTDTQYF. Written as DNA, the CDR3 is TGTGCCAGCAGGGACGGGGGTGTAACAGATACGCAGTATTTT.